These 24 T cell receptor beta chains were sequenced from one sample in a study of T cell changes during pregnancy in multiple sclerosis. Sequencing was performed with immunoSEQ multiplex PCR; in TCRdb, only in-frame clones are kept and a portion is missing. The profile shows under 110,000 clones, under 95% of them singletons. Here the sequenced sample was peripheral blood, taken after pregnancy. These receptors came from a female donor with multiple sclerosis, enrolled in a pregnancy study.

The rearrangement links TRBV6-1 to TRBJ1-5; D remains ambiguous. There are 13 residues in the CDR3. Germline CDR1 is MNHNS and CDR2 is SASEGT. Trimming shortened V by 8 bases and J by 5 bases, and 13 bases separated the two germline ends. In DNA, the CDR3 is TGTGCCAGCGGGGATGGAGGACATCAGCCCCAGCATTTT. It encodes CASGDGGHQPQHF.

The V gene is TRBV5-1, the J gene TRBJ1-2; D unresolved. Germline V lookup: CDR1 SGHRS, CDR2 YFSETQ. V was pared by 4 bases and J by 6 bases, with 22 bases between. The CDR3 is 16 amino acids. The CDR3 bases are TGCGCCAGCAGCCTGGAAGCGGGTTTCCCGTCGGATGGCTACACCTTC. Translation gives CASSLEAGFPSDGYTF.

This clone appeared once. J is TRBJ2-1 and V is TRBV9; 8 nucleotides align to TRBD2. Germline assignment: CDR1 SGDLS and CDR2 YYNGEE. This CDR3 spans 15 amino acids. Trimming took 0 bases from V and 9 from J; bases not matched to a gene: 8. The CDR3 reads CASSVDVVGRGEQFF. The CDR3 nucleotides are TGTGCCAGCAGCGTAGACGTCGTCGGGAGGGGTGAGCAGTTCTTC.

The table lists this clone with a count of one. This CDR3 is CASSWDRGNTEAFF. The CDR3 coding sequence is TGTGCCAGCAGTTGGGACAGGGGAAACACTGAAGCTTTCTTT. This rearrangement joins TRBV2 to TRBJ1-1; 10 bases align to TRBD1. The CDR3 is 14 residues long. The V gene's germline CDR1 is SNHLY and CDR2 FYNNEI. The trim removed 5 bases at V and 2 bases at J, leaving 2 bases unmatched.

This chain connects TRBV9 to TRBJ1-2; a weak D match, TRBD1 (5 bases). Between the trimmed V and J ends, which lost 2 bases and 4 bases, there was a span of 18 bases. Germline V gives CDR1 SGDLS, CDR2 YYNGEE. The CDR3 runs 16 residues. CDR3 amino acids: CASSVGGTGRGYGYTF. The CDR3 DNA sequence: TGTGCCAGCAGCGTGGGGGGTACAGGAAGGGGCTATGGCTACACCTTC. The variable domain in full, completed from reference TRBV9 and TRBJ1-2, reads DSGVTQTPKHLITATGQRVTLRCSPRSGDLSVYWYQQSLDQGLQFLIQYYNGEERAKGNILERFSAQQFPDLHSELNLSSLELGDSALYFCASSVGGTGRGYGYTFGSGTRLTVV.

The rearrangement uses TRBV2 and TRBJ1-1; 10 bases agree with TRBD1. Germline V gives CDR1 SNHLY, CDR2 FYNNEI. J gave up 2 bases and V 3 bases, and 6 bases lay outside the gene matches. This CDR3 has 16 residues. The CDR3 reads CASSDPATGGNTEAFF. The DNA of the CDR3 is TGTGCCAGCAGTGATCCGGCGACAGGGGGCAACACTGAAGCTTTCTTT. The entire variable domain, with the rest obtained from reference TRBV2 and TRBJ1-1, is as follows: EPEVTQTPSHQVTQMGQEVILRCVPISNHLYFYWYRQILGQKVEFLVSFYNNEISEKSEIFDDQFSVERPDGSNFTLKIRSTKLEDSAMYFCASSDPATGGNTEAFFGQGTRLTVV.

The chain has TRBV6-1 and TRBJ2-3, with 10 bases lining up with TRBD2. The trim removed 6 bases at V and 2 bases at J, leaving 5 bases unmatched. From germline, CDR1 is MNHNS and CDR2 SASEGT. The CDR3 is 15 residues long. The CDR3 region is CASRTLAGFTDTQYF. The CDR3 DNA follows: TGTGCCAGCAGGACACTAGCGGGATTCACAGATACGCAGTATTTT.

A single count supports this clone. The genes are TRBV27 and TRBJ2-7, with TRBD1 identical over 12 bases. CDR1 MNHEY and CDR2 SMNVEV come from the germline V gene (reference sequence). The CDR3 sequence is 15 residues long. The trim removed 5 bases at V and 5 bases at J, leaving 7 bases unmatched. This chain's CDR3 is CASSHRDRGQNEQYF. Here the CDR3 DNA reads TGTGCCAGCAGTCACCGGGACAGGGGGCAAAACGAGCAGTACTTC.

The chain links TRBV4-2 to TRBJ2-3, with TRBD2 as a possible D gene (6 bases). Germline CDR1 LGHNA, CDR2 YNFKEQ. V lost 4 bases to trimming and J lost 5 bases, with 13 bases between them. The CDR3 runs to 14 residues. CDR3 sequence: CASSPGTARDTQYF. The CDR3 DNA reads as TGTGCCAGCAGCCCCGGGACTGCCCGAGATACGCAGTATTTT.

The V call is TRBV4-2, the J call TRBJ2-1; 11 nucleotides match TRBD2. CDR1 and CDR2 (germline): LGHNA, YNFKEQ. The CDR3 has 16 residues. V dropped 4 bases and J dropped 7; count of bases not matched to a gene: 9. The CDR3 DNA reads TGTGCCAGCAGCCCTAGCGGGAGGTCCGGGGGGAATGAGCAGTTCTTC. Its protein is CASSPSGRSGGNEQFF.

The chain combines TRBV5-1 with TRBJ1-2, with unresolved D. This CDR3 comprises 16 residues. The V end was cut by 0 bases, the J end by 0 bases, with 12 bases between. CDR1 SGHRS and CDR2 YFSETQ come from the germline V gene. In DNA, the CDR3 is TGCGCCAGCAGCTTGGGACCAGGCGGGGCTAACTATGGCTACACCTTC. This encodes CASSLGPGGANYGYTF.

V gene TRBV28 combines with J gene TRBJ2-7, with no clear D. Trimming stripped 6 bases from V and 2 bases from J, with 11 bases between. The CDR3 covers 13 residues. Germline assignment: CDR1 MDHEN and CDR2 SYDVKM. CDR3 region: CASSPGQTYEQYF. CDR3 bases: TGTGCCAGCAGCCCAGGCCAGACCTACGAGCAGTACTTC. The full variable domain, with the rest looked up from reference TRBV28 and TRBJ2-7, is DVKVTQSSRYLVKRTGEKVFLECVQDMDHENMFWYRQDPGLGLRLIYFSYDVKMKEKGDIPEGYSVSREKKERFSLILESASTNQTSMYLCASSPGQTYEQYFGPGTRLTVT.

This chain connects TRBV2 to TRBJ2-7, with 7 nucleotides matching TRBD2. The CDR3 loop spans 15 amino acids. The germline CDR1 and CDR2 sequences are SNHLY and FYNNEI. With 8 bases clipped from V and 0 bases from J, the junction kept 10 bases outside the gene matches. CDR3 amino acids: CASFGTTDISYEQYF. The CDR3 bases are TGTGCCAGCTTTGGGACTACAGACATCTCCTACGAGCAGTACTTC. Variable domain in full (rest from reference TRBV2 and TRBJ2-7): EPEVTQTPSHQVTQMGQEVILRCVPISNHLYFYWYRQILGQKVEFLVSFYNNEISEKSEIFDDQFSVERPDGSNFTLKIRSTKLEDSAMYFCASFGTTDISYEQYFGPGTRLTVT.

This clone was seen a single time. The rearrangement uses TRBV5-1 and TRBJ2-7; 11 bases line up with TRBD2. J lost 3 bases, V lost 5 bases, and 13 bases had no gene match. This CDR3 region has 17 residues. Germline V gene lookup returns CDR1 SGHRS and CDR2 YFSETQ. DNA for the CDR3: TGCGCCAGCAGGCCGACTAGCGGGGCCGAATTTAACTACGAGCAGTACTTC. Translation gives CASRPTSGAEFNYEQYF.

The chain employs TRBV14 and TRBJ1-6; 10 nucleotides match TRBD1. Germline CDR1 SGHDN, CDR2 FVKESK. J gave up 9 bases and V 4 bases, and 3 bases lay outside the gene matches. CDR3 size: 14 residues. The CDR3 here is CASSLGQGGSPLHF. CDR3 in DNA: TGTGCCAGCAGCCTCGGACAGGGGGGTTCACCCCTCCACTTT.

The sample holds a few counts of this clone. The chain couples TRBV30 to TRBJ1-1, with 8 bases that match TRBD1. The V gene end was trimmed by 3 bases and the J gene end by 9 bases; junction bases not matched to a gene: 9. The CDR3 extends over 13 amino acids. Germline CDR1 and CDR2: GTSNPN and SVGIG (reference sequence). The CDR3 DNA follows: TGTGCCTGGAGAAGGACAGGGACCCACCAAGCTTTCTTT. Translation gives CAWRRTGTHQAFF.

CDR3 DNA sequence: TGTGCCAGCAGCTTAGAACTCGGACAGGGGCAGTACTTC. Residues: CASSLELGQGQYF. The gene calls are TRBV11-2 and TRBJ2-7, with 8 positions matching TRBD1. CDR3 length: 13 amino acids. J lost 9 bases, V lost 0 bases, and 4 bases had no gene match. Germline CDR1 SGHAT, CDR2 FQNNGV.

This chain uses TRBV7-8 with TRBJ2-2, with 7 bases identical to TRBD1. This CDR3 region has 16 residues. V lost 6 bases and J lost 2; bases outside the gene matches: 9. Per germline, CDR1 SGHVS and CDR2 FQNEAQ. The CDR3 loop is CASSRAGTENTGELFF. In nucleotides, the CDR3 is TGTGCCAGCAGTCGGGCCGGGACAGAAAACACCGGGGAGCTGTTTTTT.

This sequence joins TRBV30 and TRBJ1-5; 11 bases match TRBD1. In germline, CDR1 is GTSNPN, CDR2 SVGIG (reference sequence). Germline trimming cut 3 bases from V and 4 bases from J; bases unmatched to any gene: 5. This CDR3 is 15 amino acids long. DNA for the CDR3: TGTGCCTGGAGCCGGGGACAGGGGGTAAATCAGCCCCAGCATTTT. Its translation: CAWSRGQGVNQPQHF. Using reference TRBV30 and TRBJ1-5 for the parts outside the CDR3, the full variable domain is SQTIHQWPATLVQPVGSPLSLECTVEGTSNPNLYWYRQAAGRGLQLLFYSVGIGQISSEVPQNLSASRPQDRQFILSSKKLLLSDSGFYLCAWSRGQGVNQPQHFGDGTRLSIL.

The V call is TRBV30, the J call TRBJ1-4; 7 nucleotides line up with TRBD1. CDR1 and CDR2 (germline): GTSNPN, SVGIG (reference sequence). The CDR3 loop spans 15 amino acids. With V trimmed by 2 bases and J by 7 bases, 10 bases remained unmatched. CDR3 in amino acids: CAWSTRGIQGEKLFF. The CDR3 DNA sequence: TGTGCCTGGAGTACCAGGGGGATCCAGGGTGAAAAACTGTTTTTT.

The rearrangement joins TRBV7-8 to TRBJ2-1; 8 nucleotides agree with TRBD2. Germline CDR1 reads SGHVS; CDR2 reads FQNEAQ. This CDR3 contains 15 residues. Losses at the gene ends were 5 bases for V and 0 bases for J; bases not matched to a gene: 3. The CDR3 nucleotides are TGTGCCAGCAGCCTAAGCGGGAGCTCCTACAATGAGCAGTTCTTC. This codes for CASSLSGSSYNEQFF.

This chain connects TRBV2 to TRBJ1-3; no definite D call. There are 15 residues in the CDR3. Trimming pared 2 bases from V and 0 bases from J, leaving 8 bases between. CDR1 and CDR2 from the germline V gene are SNHLY and FYNNEI. In DNA, the CDR3 is TGTGCCAGCAGTGAACAGGCCTTCTCTGGAAACACCATATATTTT. Amino acids: CASSEQAFSGNTIYF.

V and J are TRBV10-3 and TRBJ1-1; D perhaps matches TRBD1 (6 bases). Germline V gene sequence: CDR1 ENHRY, CDR2 SYGVKD. The CDR3 contains 14 residues. The V gene lost 7 bases and the J gene lost 3 bases, with 15 bases spanning the gap. CDR3 in amino acids: CAITRGGPDTEAFF. DNA of the CDR3: TGTGCCATCACCCGGGGGGGCCCAGACACTGAAGCTTTCTTT.

The chain carries TRBV5-1 and TRBJ2-5; 11 bases fit TRBD2. Per the germline V gene, CDR1 is SGHRS and CDR2 is YFSETQ. The CDR3 runs 17 residues. Trimming took 2 bases from V and 5 from J; bases not matched to a gene: 11. CDR3 in DNA: TGCGCCAGCAGCTTAATAAGACTAGCGGGGACAAGGGAGACCCAGTACTTC. It specifies CASSLIRLAGTRETQYF.